The next 32 T cell receptor beta chains were all read from a single sample in a study of beta chain features in type 1 diabetes. Every bit of the isolated RNA underwent reverse transcription, so sequencing read expressed TCRB transcripts. Repertoires were generated with immunoSEQ multiplex PCR, while TCRdb's copy carries only in-frame clones and drops some. The table lists approximately 140,000 clones, about 7.1% of them singletons, with about 1.4% in the top ten. The sample comprised central memory CD4+ T cells from blood. Source of these receptors: a woman in her twenties or thirties in good health.

The chain is built from TRBV6-5 and TRBJ1-5; tentative D call: TRBD1 (5 bases). The germline V and J ends were trimmed by 5 bases and 4 bases, with 9 bases remaining between them. Germline CDR1 reads MNHEY; CDR2 reads SVGAGI. The CDR3 is made up of 13 amino acids. The CDR3: CASSVGGNQPQHF. The CDR3 DNA reads as TGTGCCAGCAGTGTTGGGGGGAATCAGCCCCAGCATTTT.

The V and J genes are TRBV11-3 and TRBJ1-2; D call uncertain. Germline V gene data show CDR1 as SGHNT and CDR2 as YENEEA. This CDR3 has 12 amino acids. With 5 bases removed from V and 13 bases from J, the gap between germline ends came to 17 bases. The CDR3 DNA reads TGTGCCAGCAGCGCCGACTATGGGCCTCTCACCTTC. Protein product: CASSADYGPLTF.

J is TRBJ2-3 and V is TRBV7-3, with 10 bases identical to TRBD2. J was trimmed by 1 base and V by 10 bases; bases with no gene match: 8. This CDR3 is built from 15 residues. Germline V CDR1 and CDR2: SGHTA, FQGTGA. Written as DNA, the CDR3 is TGTGCCACCCGGATGGGGACTAGCGGCACAGATACGCAGTATTTT. Its translation is CATRMGTSGTDTQYF.

This clone was observed at least ten times. The V gene is TRBV6-4, the J gene TRBJ2-1, with 13 bases fitting TRBD2. The V gene end was trimmed by 9 bases and the J gene end by 8 bases; junction bases not matched to a gene: 10. Germline CDR1 reads MRHNA; CDR2 reads SNTAGT. CDR3 size: 15 residues. The CDR3 DNA follows: TGTGCCAGTTCTGAGAGGACTAGCGGGAGAGATGAGCAGTTCTTC. Protein: CASSERTSGRDEQFF.

This clone was picked up a small number of times. The chain uses TRBV6-6 and TRBJ2-3; 7 nucleotides align to TRBD2. The CDR3 is 15 residues long. Germline CDR1 is MNHNY and CDR2 is SVGAGI (reference sequence). J was trimmed by 7 bases and V by 0 bases; bases with no gene match: 7. The CDR3 DNA follows: TGTGCCAGCAGTTACTCGGGGGAGGGCCTGAATACGCAGTATTTT. Translating gives CASSYSGEGLNTQYF.

The gene calls are TRBV19 and TRBJ2-3; 8 nucleotides agree with TRBD2. CDR3 length equals 17 residues. The V gene end was trimmed by 8 bases and the J gene end by 2 bases; junction bases not matched to a gene: 15. Looked up from germline, CDR1 is LNHDA and CDR2 is SQIVND (reference sequence). The CDR3 nucleotides are TGTGCCAGTCGACGAGGGAACACTAGCGGCAACACAGATACGCAGTATTTT. Its protein product is CASRRGNTSGNTDTQYF. Variable domain in full (rest from reference TRBV19 and TRBJ2-3): DGGITQSPKYLFRKEGQNVTLSCEQNLNHDAMYWYRQDPGQGLRLIYYSQIVNDFQKGDIAEGYSVSREKKESFPLTVTSAQKNPTAFYLCASRRGNTSGNTDTQYFGPGTRLTVL.

The J gene is TRBJ1-5, the V gene TRBV6-6, with 9 bases lining up with TRBD1. Looked up from germline, CDR1 is MNHNY and CDR2 is SVGAGI (reference sequence). The junction had 6 bases not matched to a gene; V was cut back by 6 bases and J by 6 bases. This CDR3 has 14 amino acids. The CDR3 coding sequence is TGTGCCAGCAGCAAGACAGGGGGATCTCAGCCCCAGCATTTT. Protein: CASSKTGGSQPQHF.

The table lists this clone with a few counts. The V call is TRBV5-1, the J call TRBJ2-1; D gene unclear. The CDR3 runs to 11 residues. Trimming removed 4 bases from V and 7 bases from J, with 6 bases in between. In germline, CDR1 is SGHRS, CDR2 YFSETQ. The CDR3 loop reads CASSNMNEQFF. The DNA for the CDR3 is TGCGCCAGCAGCAACATGAATGAGCAGTTCTTC.

In its sample, this clone was seen many times. The chain joins TRBV2 to TRBJ2-1; possible D gene TRBD1, 6 bases. The V gene lost 8 bases and the J gene lost 4 bases, with 12 bases spanning the gap. There are 13 residues in the CDR3. Germline lookup yields CDR1 SNHLY and CDR2 FYNNEI. The CDR3 region has the DNA TGTGCCAGCGGTGGACAGTTTTACAATGAGCAGTTCTTC. It codes for CASGGQFYNEQFF.

The V gene is TRBV30, the J gene TRBJ1-1; TRBD1 aligns across 10 bases. With V trimmed by 3 bases and J by 5 bases, 9 bases remained unmatched. The CDR3 is made up of 15 amino acids. Germline values: CDR1 GTSNPN, CDR2 SVGIG (reference sequence). CDR3 sequence (DNA): TGTGCCTGGAGGCCCCGGGACAGGGGCAATACTGAAGCTTTCTTT. This gives the protein CAWRPRDRGNTEAFF.

This clone has a handful of counts. The genes are TRBV28 and TRBJ2-1, with 8 nucleotides matching TRBD2. Trimming removed 3 bases from V and 2 bases from J; junction bases left unmatched: 3. Per germline, CDR1 MDHEN and CDR2 SYDVKM. The CDR3 has 15 amino acids. In DNA, the CDR3 is TGTGCCAGCAGTTTGGGACTAGGCCCCTACAATGAGCAGTTCTTC. Its translation is CASSLGLGPYNEQFF.

The chain couples TRBV7-2 to TRBJ1-5; D call uncertain. The CDR3 contains 14 residues. Germline V lookup: CDR1 SGHTA, CDR2 FQGNSA. The germline V and J ends were trimmed by 1 base and 7 bases, with 11 bases remaining between them. The DNA for the CDR3 is TGTGCCAGCAGCTTAGTTGTGGGCCGCCAGCCCCAGCATTTT. It specifies CASSLVVGRQPQHF.

J is TRBJ2-7 and V is TRBV18; D is ambiguous. Trimming stripped 3 bases from V and 3 bases from J, with 6 bases between. The CDR3 is 12 amino acids. Per germline, CDR1 KGHSH and CDR2 LQKENI. CDR3 bases: TGTGCCAGCTCACCCAACAGCTACGAGCAGTACTTC. Protein: CASSPNSYEQYF. The full variable domain, with the rest looked up from reference TRBV18 and TRBJ2-7, is NAGVMQNPRHLVRRRGQEARLRCSPMKGHSHVYWYRQLPEEGLKFMVYLQKENIIDESGMPKERFSAEFPKEGPSILRIQQVVRGDSAAYFCASSPNSYEQYFGPGTRLTVT.

The chain is built from TRBV6-1 and TRBJ2-3; TRBD1 might be the D (5 bases). The V and J ends lost 2 bases and 2 bases respectively, with 14 bases between them. The CDR3 loop spans 16 amino acids. Germline CDR1 reads MNHNS; CDR2 reads SASEGT. CDR3 coding DNA: TGTGCCAGCAGTGAACTACAGGTGGGATACACAGATACGCAGTATTTT. Translated: CASSELQVGYTDTQYF.

The chain carries TRBV6-6 and TRBJ1-5, with D tentatively TRBD1 (5 bases). The germline V and J ends were trimmed by 8 bases and 0 bases, with 11 bases remaining between them. This CDR3 comprises 14 residues. Germline CDR1 MNHNY, CDR2 SVGAGI (reference sequence). CDR3 in amino acids: CASVGGISNQPQHF. The CDR3 bases are TGTGCCAGCGTCGGGGGGATTAGCAATCAGCCCCAGCATTTT.

The table lists this clone with many counts. The J gene is TRBJ1-2, the V gene TRBV7-2, with 8 bases that match TRBD1. Germline trimming cut 5 bases from V and 8 bases from J; bases unmatched to any gene: 10. CDR3 length equals 14 residues. Germline values: CDR1 SGHTA, CDR2 FQGNSA. Here the CDR3 reads CASSPGGTLKGYTF. The CDR3 coding sequence is TGTGCCAGCAGCCCAGGGGGCACCTTGAAGGGCTACACCTTC.

The chain has TRBV7-4 and TRBJ2-7, with 8 bases matching TRBD2. The trim removed 1 base at V and 4 bases at J, leaving 27 bases unmatched. From germline, CDR1 is SGHVT and CDR2 SQSDAQ. CDR3 length equals 22 residues. The CDR3 protein is CASSLVGMVAGTLASVRYEQYF. CDR3 nucleotide sequence: TGTGCCAGCAGCTTAGTAGGTATGGTAGCGGGAACTTTAGCATCAGTTCGGTACGAGCAGTACTTC.

The DNA for the CDR3 is TGCGCCAGCAGCCCCGGGGCAGGGGGTGGAAACACCATATATTTT. Amino acids: CASSPGAGGGNTIYF. V gene TRBV4-3 combines with J gene TRBJ1-3; 7 bases map to TRBD1. V shed 4 bases and J 3 bases; nucleotides not matched to a gene: 6. The CDR3 is 15 residues long. Germline CDR1 and CDR2: LGHNA and YSLEER.

This clone was seen a few times. V gene TRBV30 combines with J gene TRBJ1-5; tentative D call: TRBD1 (6 bases). The CDR3 consists of 15 residues. Germline assignment: CDR1 GTSNPN and CDR2 SVGIG (reference sequence). The V end lost 0 bases, the J end lost 7 bases, and 16 bases lay between the germline ends. The DNA for the CDR3 is TGTGCCTGGAGTGTAGGGTCCAGGGGTCGACAGCCCCAGCATTTT. Translation gives CAWSVGSRGRQPQHF.

Only a few counts were recorded for this clone. The gene calls are TRBV5-1 and TRBJ2-7; TRBD1 matches 8 bases. CDR3 length equals 15 residues. The ends lost 0 bases at V and 2 bases at J; junction bases unmatched: 4. The germline V gene has CDR1 SGHRS and CDR2 YFSETQ. CDR3 loop: CASSLEGDRTYEQYF. The CDR3 DNA follows: TGCGCCAGCAGCTTGGAAGGGGACAGGACCTACGAGCAGTACTTC.

This clone turned up a few times. Written as DNA, the CDR3 is TGTGCCAGCAGATACACTAGCGTAGCTGAGCAGTTCTTC. Translating gives CASRYTSVAEQFF. The rearrangement uses TRBV27 and TRBJ2-1; 7 positions agree with TRBD2. The CDR3 has 13 amino acids. Germline CDR1 MNHEY, CDR2 SMNVEV (reference sequence). V gave up 6 bases and J gave up 9 bases; unmatched junction bases: 8.

This clone was recorded a few times. The chain has TRBV30 and TRBJ1-4; no clear D gene. Germline V lookup: CDR1 GTSNPN, CDR2 SVGIG (reference sequence). The ends were cut back, 5 bases at V and 6 bases at J, with 16 bases in the middle. The CDR3 totals 14 residues. CDR3 bases: TGTGCCTGGGGTAGCGGACTACTGGATGAAAAACTGTTTTTT. This encodes CAWGSGLLDEKLFF.

This clone was found a few times. This chain connects TRBV6-5 to TRBJ2-7, with 7 positions matching TRBD1. Germline assignment: CDR1 MNHEY and CDR2 SVGAGI. J gave up 7 bases and V 5 bases, and 14 bases lay outside the gene matches. The CDR3 covers 15 residues. CDR3 in DNA: TGTGCCAGCAGTGCCCTAAGACAGGGCATAAAAGAGCAGTACTTC. Protein product: CASSALRQGIKEQYF.

This clone was found a few times. The chain uses TRBV28 and TRBJ1-2, with a possible D match to TRBD1 (6 bases). There are 12 residues in the CDR3. Germline-derived CDR1 and CDR2 are MDHEN and SYDVKM. Between the trimmed V and J ends, which lost 5 bases and 2 bases, there was a span of 6 bases. Here the CDR3 DNA reads TGTGCCAGCAGTGGGACAAACTATGGCTACACCTTC. Protein product: CASSGTNYGYTF.

The J gene is TRBJ2-7, the V gene TRBV27, with 11 bases identical to TRBD2. There are 16 residues in the CDR3. CDR1 is MNHEY, CDR2 SMNVEV, per germline (reference sequence). The V segment lost 4 bases and the J segment 2 bases; nucleotides outside the gene matches: 7. CDR3 in DNA: TGTGCCAGCAGTTCCCCTTTAGCGGGAGGGGCCTACGAGCAGTACTTC. It translates to CASSSPLAGGAYEQYF.

This clone showed up just a few times. The J gene is TRBJ1-5, the V gene TRBV29-1; 7 positions agree with TRBD1. The V segment lost 6 bases and the J segment 4 bases; nucleotides outside the gene matches: 9. CDR3 size: 14 residues. From germline, CDR1 is SQVTM and CDR2 ANQGSEA. The CDR3 DNA reads as TGCAGCGTAGTCGATCAGGGGGAGAATCAGCCCCAGCATTTT. It yields the protein CSVVDQGENQPQHF.

V usage is TRBV19 and J usage is TRBJ2-6; no firm D call. The germline CDR1 and CDR2 sequences are LNHDA and SQIVND (reference sequence). This CDR3 has 15 amino acids. V was shortened by 10 bases and J by 0 bases, with 13 bases between the two germline ends. The CDR3 loop is CATSYSHSGANVLTF. CDR3 sequence (DNA): TGTGCCACAAGCTATAGCCACTCTGGGGCCAACGTCCTGACTTTC.

The rearrangement joins TRBV7-9 to TRBJ1-2; maybe TRBD1 (6 bases). CDR1 is SEHNR, CDR2 FQNEAQ, per germline (reference sequence). The germline V and J ends were trimmed by 2 bases and 8 bases, with 18 bases remaining between them. This CDR3 comprises 15 residues. The CDR3 is CASSLSPPGVPGYTF. CDR3 bases: TGTGCCAGCAGCTTATCCCCACCAGGGGTCCCGGGCTACACCTTC.

This clone was observed a few times. This chain uses TRBV5-1 with TRBJ2-3; D gene uncertain. Trimming removed 2 bases from V and 2 bases from J, with 9 bases in between. Germline V gene data show CDR1 as SGHRS and CDR2 as YFSETQ. The CDR3 spans 14 residues. CDR3 in amino acids: CASSFSVLTDTQYF. The DNA for the CDR3 is TGCGCCAGCAGCTTCTCGGTCCTCACAGATACGCAGTATTTT.

The chain combines TRBV28 with TRBJ2-3; a weak D match, TRBD2 (5 bases). CDR1 is MDHEN and CDR2 is SYDVKM in the germline V gene. This CDR3 has 15 amino acids. V was clipped by 4 bases and J by 7 bases, with 18 bases between them. CDR3 region: CASSSPPRVGNTQYF. CDR3 sequence (DNA): TGTGCCAGCAGTTCCCCCCCGCGGGTTGGGAATACGCAGTATTTT.

This clone was counted a few times. The chain employs TRBV7-9 and TRBJ2-1; 9 bases agree with TRBD2. The CDR3 sequence is 15 residues long. With V trimmed by 1 base and J by 5 bases, 3 bases remained unmatched. Germline V gene lookup returns CDR1 SEHNR and CDR2 FQNEAQ (reference sequence). The DNA of the CDR3 is TGTGCCAGCAGCTTAGGTAGCGGGAGTAACAATGAGCAGTTCTTC. Residues: CASSLGSGSNNEQFF.

This clone came up a few times. The chain's CDR3 is CASSRAGLIDGYTF. In DNA, the CDR3 is TGTGCCAGCAGCCGGGCAGGGTTAATAGATGGCTACACCTTC. The V and J genes are TRBV14 and TRBJ1-2; D might be TRBD1 (5 bases). V lost 4 bases to trimming and J lost 6 bases, with 15 bases between them. Germline V lookup: CDR1 SGHDN, CDR2 FVKESK. CDR3 length equals 14 residues.